The 7 T cell receptor beta chains in this list originate from one sample, sequenced in a study of regulatory T cells in long-lasting Graves disease. Time point noted: newly diagnosed GD, antithyroid drugs for less than 3 months. The authors made the TCR library using RNA they extracted from PBMCs. Building the TCR beta libraries relied on iRepertoire HTBI primers, and CDR3 regions underwent Arm-PCR. TCRdb analysed the multiplex PCR reads with MiXCR anew, one entry per CDR3 protein. The sample holds about 540,000 distinct CDR3 sequences, around an eighth seen once. In addition, the sample was reused for a study of T cells in Graves' hyperthyroidism and ophthalmopathy.

The input for sequencing was peripheral blood mononuclear cells (PBMCs), taken at new diagnosis, from a patient treated with antithyroid drugs. These receptors were collected from a man under 40 with Graves disease.

The genes are TRBV9 and TRBJ2-7; 7 nucleotides line up with TRBD2. With 0 bases clipped from V and 3 bases from J, the junction kept 9 bases outside the gene matches. Germline assignment: CDR1 SGDLS and CDR2 YYNGEE. This CDR3 has 16 amino acids. The CDR3 nucleotides are TGTGCCAGCAGCGTAGGGACCGGGACTAATGACTACGAGCAGTACTTC. Translated: CASSVGTGTNDYEQYF.

This rearrangement joins TRBV30 to TRBJ2-2; TRBD1 agrees at 8 bases. The germline gives CDR1 GTSNPN, CDR2 SVGIG (reference sequence). The CDR3 has 16 amino acids. V was pared by 2 bases and J by 4 bases, with 9 bases of the junction left unmatched. The DNA of the CDR3 is TGTGCCTGGAGTAAGATTCCAGGGGGCGGCACCGGGGAGCTGTTTTTT. It specifies CAWSKIPGGGTGELFF.

The table lists this clonotype with a count of one. This sequence joins TRBV18 and TRBJ1-6; tentatively, D is TRBD1 (6 bases). The CDR3 is made up of 13 amino acids. The germline gives CDR1 KGHSH, CDR2 LQKENI. V dropped 7 bases and J dropped 14 bases, with 18 bases sitting between them. CDR3 coding DNA: TGTGCCAGCTTCCTTAACCGGGGGCAATCCCTCCACTTT. Encoded protein: CASFLNRGQSLHF.

There are many counts of this clonotype. The gene calls are TRBV14 and TRBJ2-1; TRBD2 matches 8 bases. Germline values: CDR1 SGHDN, CDR2 FVKESK. V lost 0 bases and J lost 8; bases outside the gene matches: 9. This CDR3 has 16 amino acids. Written as DNA, the CDR3 is TGTGCCAGCAGCCAAGAGCCCGGACTAGCTTTCGATGAGCAGTTCTTC. As protein: CASSQEPGLAFDEQFF.

This clonotype was seen at least ten times. V and J are TRBV28 and TRBJ2-7, with D tentatively TRBD1 (5 bases). The CDR3 is made up of 16 amino acids. CDR1 and CDR2 from the germline V gene are MDHEN and SYDVKM. V was clipped by 5 bases and J by 0 bases, with 17 bases between them. Here the CDR3 reads CASSPDRIRSSYEQYF. The CDR3 DNA reads as TGTGCCAGCAGTCCCGACAGAATTAGGAGCTCCTACGAGCAGTACTTC. Combining the CDR3 with reference TRBV28 and TRBJ2-7 gives the whole variable domain DVKVTQSSRYLVKRTGEKVFLECVQDMDHENMFWYRQDPGLGLRLIYFSYDVKMKEKGDIPEGYSVSREKKERFSLILESASTNQTSMYLCASSPDRIRSSYEQYFGPGTRLTVT.

This clonotype was seen ten or more times. This rearrangement joins TRBV30 to TRBJ2-1, with D perhaps given as TRBD1 or TRBD2 (6 bases each). The V end was cut by 0 bases, the J end by 0 bases, with 12 bases between. Per germline, CDR1 GTSNPN and CDR2 SVGIG (reference sequence). The CDR3 consists of 16 residues. For the CDR3, the DNA is TGTGCCTGGAGTGTCAGGGGAGGTAGCTCCTACAATGAGCAGTTCTTC. Translated, it gives CAWSVRGGSSYNEQFF.

The chain joins TRBV19 to TRBJ2-7; D may match TRBD1 or TRBD2 (5 bases each). This CDR3 is built from 15 residues. Germline V lookup: CDR1 LNHDA, CDR2 SQIVND (reference sequence). V was clipped by 3 bases and J by 2 bases, with 14 bases between them. This CDR3 is CASSIAFPGPYEQYF. In nucleotides, the CDR3 is TGTGCCAGTAGTATCGCCTTCCCGGGACCCTACGAGCAGTACTTC.